One and the same sample provided the 25 T cell receptor beta chains below, sequenced in a study of CD8+ T cells in alopecia areata. After isolation, RNA underwent reverse transcription to generate cDNA as the sequencing template. The repertoire was sequenced with immunoSEQ multiplex PCR; TCRdb's copy has only in-frame clones and lacks some. The data hold some 180,000 clones, with roughly 59% observed a single time. Material: CD4+ T cells sorted from blood, obtained at week 0. The receptors derive from a human donor with alopecia areata.

The gene calls are TRBV30 and TRBJ1-2, with a possible D match to TRBD1 (5 bases). Germline CDR1 reads GTSNPN; CDR2 reads SVGIG (reference sequence). The CDR3 covers 12 residues. Trimming pared 8 bases from V and 2 bases from J, leaving 12 bases between. CDR3 sequence reads: CATPGPNYGYTF. The CDR3 DNA is TGTGCCACCCCGGGACCAAACTATGGCTACACCTTC.

The rearrangement joins TRBV20-1 to TRBJ2-1; D perhaps matches TRBD2 (6 bases). The CDR3 spans 10 residues. Trimming pared 5 bases from V and 8 bases from J, leaving 7 bases between. Germline loops: CDR1 DFQATT, CDR2 SNEGSKA (reference sequence). DNA for the CDR3: TGCAGTGCTGGGGACTATGAGCAGTTCTTC. Its protein is CSAGDYEQFF.

CDR3 nucleotide sequence: TGCGCCAGCAGACGGAAGGGGGAGCCCATCGAAGAGACCCAGTACTTC. Its translation is CASRRKGEPIEETQYF. The J gene is TRBJ2-5, the V gene TRBV5-1; D might be TRBD1 (6 bases). This CDR3 region has 16 residues. Trimming pared 5 bases from V and 3 bases from J, leaving 20 bases between. CDR1 and CDR2 from the germline V gene are SGHRS and YFSETQ.

The chain carries TRBV28 and TRBJ2-3; 9 positions match TRBD2. CDR3 length: 14 residues. Trimming took 5 bases from V and 2 from J; bases not matched to a gene: 2. CDR1 MDHEN and CDR2 SYDVKM come from the germline V gene. The CDR3 sequence: CASSLAGNTDTQYF. CDR3 sequence (DNA): TGTGCCAGCAGTCTAGCGGGGAACACAGATACGCAGTATTTT.

This chain uses TRBV30 with TRBJ1-3; 7 positions match TRBD1. Germline trimming cut 4 bases from V and 2 bases from J; bases unmatched to any gene: 2. CDR3 length: 13 amino acids. Germline loops: CDR1 GTSNPN, CDR2 SVGIG (reference sequence). The CDR3 sequence is CAWKQGAGNTIYF. CDR3 DNA: TGTGCCTGGAAGCAGGGGGCTGGAAACACCATATATTTT.

This chain links TRBV29-1 with TRBJ2-1; D is unclear. The germline CDR1 and CDR2 sequences are SQVTM and ANQGSEA. The CDR3 has 11 residues. V was pared by 0 bases and J by 6 bases, with 3 bases between. The CDR3 DNA follows: TGCAGCGTTGAAGATTTCAATGAGCAGTTCTTC. It encodes CSVEDFNEQFF.

The chain has TRBV27 and TRBJ2-4; D not certain. The germline gives CDR1 MNHEY, CDR2 SMNVEV (reference sequence). V was clipped by 2 bases and J by 8 bases, with 13 bases between them. The CDR3 consists of 14 residues. The CDR3 DNA is TGTGCCAGCAGTTTAAGGTCTGTGTGGGACATTCAGTACTTC. It is translated as CASSLRSVWDIQYF.

V is TRBV15 and J is TRBJ1-1, with D tentatively TRBD1 (6 bases). There are 14 residues in the CDR3. The germline gives CDR1 LNHNV, CDR2 YYDKDF (reference sequence). With 3 bases removed from V and 4 bases from J, the gap between germline ends came to 12 bases. CDR3 nucleotides: TGTGCCACCAGCAGTACAGGGTTCGGCACTGAAGCTTTCTTT. Amino acid sequence: CATSSTGFGTEAFF.

V usage is TRBV30 and J usage is TRBJ2-1; D remains ambiguous. Germline V lookup: CDR1 GTSNPN, CDR2 SVGIG (reference sequence). There are 11 residues in the CDR3. The ends were cut back, 5 bases at V and 2 bases at J, with 4 bases in the middle. The CDR3 spells CAWVAYNEQFF. The DNA of the CDR3 is TGTGCCTGGGTGGCCTACAATGAGCAGTTCTTC.

In the case of this clone: The sample carries other DNA sequences with the same CDR3. The V gene is TRBV29-1, the J gene TRBJ2-7, with a tentative D call TRBD1 (5 bases). The germline V gene encodes CDR1 SQVTM and CDR2 ANQGSEA. The length of the CDR3 is 12 residues. V was clipped by 7 bases and J by 2 bases, with 12 bases between them. The CDR3 sequence is CSGQTGPYEQYF. As DNA, the CDR3 is TGCAGCGGCCAAACAGGTCCCTACGAGCAGTACTTC.

The chain uses TRBV30 and TRBJ2-1; D unclear. Trimming took off 4 bases at V and 7 bases at J, with 8 bases between the two ends. CDR1 and CDR2 (germline): GTSNPN, SVGIG (reference sequence). The CDR3 contains 11 residues. Here the CDR3 DNA reads TGTGCCTGGAAAGAGCGTAATGAGCAGTTCTTC. It specifies CAWKERNEQFF.

The chain uses TRBV2 and TRBJ2-3; no clear D. The germline CDR1 and CDR2 sequences are SNHLY and FYNNEI. V was trimmed by 10 bases and J by 3 bases, leaving 17 bases between them. The CDR3 consists of 14 residues. CDR3 amino acids: CATSQGRVTDTQYF. Here the CDR3 DNA reads TGTGCCACCTCGCAAGGGCGTGTAACAGATACGCAGTATTTT. The variable domain in full, completed from reference TRBV2 and TRBJ2-3, reads EPEVTQTPSHQVTQMGQEVILRCVPISNHLYFYWYRQILGQKVEFLVSFYNNEISEKSEIFDDQFSVERPDGSNFTLKIRSTKLEDSAMYFCATSQGRVTDTQYFGPGTRLTVL.

The rearrangement links TRBV30 to TRBJ2-4; 11 bases are shared with TRBD2. The CDR3 has 16 amino acids. Germline trimming cut 3 bases from V and 8 bases from J; bases unmatched to any gene: 12. Germline CDR1 and CDR2: GTSNPN and SVGIG (reference sequence). CDR3 sequence reads: CAWRDRLAGLLDIQYF. Here the CDR3 DNA reads TGTGCCTGGAGGGACAGACTAGCGGGACTGTTGGACATTCAGTACTTC.

J is TRBJ2-5 and V is TRBV29-1; D might be TRBD1 (6 bases). The CDR3 length is 11 residues. The germline CDR1 and CDR2 sequences are SQVTM and ANQGSEA. CDR3 nucleotides: TGCATCCCGGACAGTCAAGAGACCCAGTACTTC. This sequence encodes CIPDSQETQYF. Using reference TRBV29-1 and TRBJ2-5 for the parts outside the CDR3, the full variable domain is SAVISQKPSRDICQRGTSLTIQCQVDSQVTMMFWYRQQPGQSLTLIATANQGSEATYESGFVIDKFPISRPNLTFSTLTVSNMSPEDSSIYLCIPDSQETQYFGPGTRLLVL.

Comment on this clone: At one boundary the junction diverges from the germline segment, which might be a read error. The chain recombines TRBV6-1 with TRBJ2-5; D is possibly TRBD2 (7 bases). This CDR3 has 10 amino acids. From germline, CDR1 is MNHNS and CDR2 SASEGT. The CDR3 DNA reads as TGTGCCAGCAGTGGGGAGGGGGGACACTTC. Amino acid sequence: CASSGEGGHF.

The chain uses TRBV6-6 and TRBJ1-4, with 7 bases matching TRBD1. The V and J ends lost 6 bases and 8 bases, in that order; junction bases with no gene match: 9. This CDR3 is 14 amino acids long. CDR1 MNHNY and CDR2 SVGAGI come from the germline V gene (reference sequence). The CDR3 loop is CASSHRGSREKLFF. The CDR3 DNA reads as TGTGCCAGCAGCCACAGGGGATCACGAGAAAAACTGTTTTTT.

V and J are TRBV29-1 and TRBJ1-1, with D perhaps matching TRBD1 (5 bases). The germline V gene encodes CDR1 SQVTM and CDR2 ANQGSEA. The CDR3 is 13 amino acids. V dropped 6 bases and J dropped 8 bases, with 19 bases sitting between them. The CDR3 here is CSVADGRGTEAFF. The DNA of the CDR3 is TGCAGCGTCGCGGACGGCCGGGGGACCGAAGCTTTCTTT.

In its sample, this clone was seen once. V gene TRBV5-1 combines with J gene TRBJ2-2; perhaps TRBD1 as D (6 bases). Germline loops: CDR1 SGHRS, CDR2 YFSETQ. V was trimmed by 0 bases and J by 6 bases, leaving 12 bases between them. The CDR3 extends over 15 amino acids. The CDR3 DNA reads as TGCGCCAGCAGCTTGGCTGGGGGCGCGGCCGGGGAGCTGTTTTTT. Protein product: CASSLAGGAAGELFF.

The chain links TRBV5-6 to TRBJ2-5, with TRBD1 as a possible D gene (5 bases). Germline V gene lookup returns CDR1 SGHDT and CDR2 YYEEEE. V dropped 4 bases and J dropped 3 bases, with 10 bases sitting between them. The CDR3 loop spans 13 amino acids. The CDR3 DNA reads as TGTGCCAGCAGCAGGGGCGTAAAAGAGACCCAGTACTTC. Translated: CASSRGVKETQYF.

This chain links TRBV4-3 with TRBJ2-7; 8 nucleotides agree with TRBD1. The V gene's germline CDR1 is LGHNA and CDR2 YSLEER. V shed 0 bases and J 9 bases; nucleotides not matched to a gene: 7. This CDR3 contains 14 residues. CDR3: CASSQEGQGGLQYF. The CDR3 DNA reads as TGCGCCAGCAGCCAAGAAGGACAGGGAGGTTTGCAGTACTTC.

The chain couples TRBV27 to TRBJ2-5; perhaps TRBD1 as D (5 bases). Germline-derived CDR1 and CDR2 are MNHEY and SMNVEV (reference sequence). Trimming removed 2 bases from V and 3 bases from J, with 10 bases in between. This CDR3 comprises 14 residues. The CDR3 region has the DNA TGTGCCAGCAGTTTACGAGGCAGGGAAGAGACCCAGTACTTC. Its translation: CASSLRGREETQYF.

The J gene is TRBJ1-1, the V gene TRBV5-4, with D perhaps TRBD1 (6 bases). The CDR3 is made up of 13 amino acids. CDR1 and CDR2 (germline): SGHNT, YYREEE (reference sequence). V gave up 1 base and J gave up 4 bases, with 8 bases separating them. CDR3 nucleotide sequence: TGTGCCAGCAGCTTGTGGGGGCCCACTGAAGCTTTCTTT. This encodes CASSLWGPTEAFF.

The gene calls are TRBV4-3 and TRBJ1-6; no definite D call. Per germline, CDR1 LGHNA and CDR2 YSLEER. This CDR3 spans 15 amino acids. V gave up 4 bases and J gave up 5 bases, with 12 bases separating them. DNA for the CDR3: TGCGCCAGCAGCCTACTTGCCGGGAATAATTCACCCCTCCACTTT. This encodes CASSLLAGNNSPLHF.

The chain uses TRBV6-1 and TRBJ2-3; D is unclear. Germline V CDR1 and CDR2: MNHNS, SASEGT. This CDR3 has 15 amino acids. Trimming left V 2 bases short and J 3 bases short, with 12 bases between. The CDR3 loop reads CASSEYSPRTDTQYF. CDR3 DNA sequence: TGTGCCAGCAGTGAATATAGTCCGCGGACAGATACGCAGTATTTT.

The chain recombines TRBV27 with TRBJ2-7, with 7 bases aligning to TRBD2. V lost 7 bases and J lost 0; bases outside the gene matches: 9. Germline V gene data show CDR1 as MNHEY and CDR2 as SMNVEV (reference sequence). The CDR3 runs 15 residues. The CDR3 nucleotides read TGTGCCAGCACCCACTCGACGGGGGGCTCCTACGAGCAGTACTTC. This encodes CASTHSTGGSYEQYF.